This T cell receptor beta chain was recorded in a study of T cells in Graves' hyperthyroidism and ophthalmopathy. Trimming removed 4 bases at V and 2 bases at J, with 13 bases between. The V gene's germline CDR1 is LGHDT and CDR2 YNNKEL (reference sequence). This CDR3 contains 15 residues. Amplified TCR beta CDR3 regions came from RNA transcripts. A first-round RT-PCR of the TCR CDR3 used the HTBI primer set. Using its own MiXCR run on the multiplex PCR reads, TCRdb lists one record per CDR3 protein. This sample yields about 380,000 distinct CDR3 sequences, of which about 14% are seen a single time; 15% to 20% belongs to the top ten. This clonotype was seen many times. What it recognizes is unknown. Study-level points and caveats: Among thyroid clonotypes expanded above 0.001, most also appeared in blood. From stable hyperthyroidism, ophthalmopathy was separated by a 13 V-J model.

Patients affected by ophthalmopathy presented a Clinical Activity Score of at least 3, a NOSPECS grade of at least 4, and disease duration below 3 months. Clinicians diagnosed patients from clinical symptoms, serum thyroxine and TRAb, thyroid ultrasound and orbital computed tomography. The sequenced material came from blood. This sequence joins TRBV3-1 and TRBJ2-3; the D is unclear. This clonotype originated in a woman in her thirties with Graves' ophthalmopathy. The CDR3 is CASSLDITLTDTQYF. The CDR3, as DNA: TGTGCCAGCAGCCTAGACATTACTCTCACAGATACGCAGTATTTT.